There are a few counts of the clone carrying this T cell receptor (beta chain). These data originate in a study of response to subunit inactivated influenza vaccine. The germline V gene encodes CDR1 MNHEY and CDR2 SVGAGI. The V segment lost 4 bases and the J segment 1 base; nucleotides outside the gene matches: 2. CDR3 length equals 15 residues. TCRdb recomputed calls from the RT-PCR reads with MiXCR, one row per CDR3 protein. Among around 750,000 distinct CDR3 sequences listed, roughly 20% were seen once. The chain employs TRBV6-5 and TRBJ2-2; 8 bases are a match to TRBD1. This clonotype was sampled from a man between 50 and 59 years old who received an inactivated influenza vaccine. The sequenced sample was PBMCs from blood, obtained 4 to 6 days after vaccination. CDR3 sequence reads: CASSSGQVNTGELFF. The CDR3 coding sequence is TGTGCCAGCAGTTCGGGACAGGTGAACACCGGGGAGCTGTTTTTT.